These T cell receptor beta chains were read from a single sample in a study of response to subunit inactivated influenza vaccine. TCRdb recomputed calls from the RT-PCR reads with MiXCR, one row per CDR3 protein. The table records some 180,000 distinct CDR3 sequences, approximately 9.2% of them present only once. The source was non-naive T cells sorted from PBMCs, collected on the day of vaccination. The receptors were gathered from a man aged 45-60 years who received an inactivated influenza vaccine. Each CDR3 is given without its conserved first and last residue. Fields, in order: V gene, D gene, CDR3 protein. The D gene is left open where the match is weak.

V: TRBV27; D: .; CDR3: ASSPSMVTGNTIY
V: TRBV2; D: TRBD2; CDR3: ASSAGLVTTYNEQF
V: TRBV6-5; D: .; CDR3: ASSQTNTEAF
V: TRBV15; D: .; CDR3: ATSRTLGTTYGYT
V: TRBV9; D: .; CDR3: ASSVTGEETNEQF
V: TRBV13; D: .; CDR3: ASRAGFDTQY
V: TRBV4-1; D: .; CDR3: ASSQDGGSGAGELF
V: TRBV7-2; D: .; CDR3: ASSLRQVITGGYT
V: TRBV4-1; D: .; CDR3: ASSQLDPPEAF
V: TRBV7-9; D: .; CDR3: ASSLARRLAEQF
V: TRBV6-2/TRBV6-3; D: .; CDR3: ASSYGSQTTYEQY
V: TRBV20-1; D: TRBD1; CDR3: SARRQGNTYEQY
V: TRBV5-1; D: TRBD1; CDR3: ASSPDRPANYGYT
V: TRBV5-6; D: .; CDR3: ASSPGQFNEQF
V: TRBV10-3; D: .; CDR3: AIRSEGGQETQY
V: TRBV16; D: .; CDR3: ASSQNNQPQH
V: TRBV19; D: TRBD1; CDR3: ASRSTWDRGMNTGELF
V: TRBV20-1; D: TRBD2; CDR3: SAASGRNTGELF
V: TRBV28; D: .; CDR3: ASRVDSNTEAF
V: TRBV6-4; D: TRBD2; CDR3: ASSVERGAGDTQY
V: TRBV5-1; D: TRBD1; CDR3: ASRHGTGGAINGYT
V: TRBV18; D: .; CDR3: ASSPLTARSNEQF
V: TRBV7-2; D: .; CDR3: ASSLVATTGELF
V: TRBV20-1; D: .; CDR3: SATGEGNIYEQY
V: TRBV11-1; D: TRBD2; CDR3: ASSQTGTSGYEQY
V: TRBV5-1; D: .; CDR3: ASSLGIGYSQETQY
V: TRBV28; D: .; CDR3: ASSLPPIYEQY
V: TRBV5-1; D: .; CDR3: ASSLAGITGELF
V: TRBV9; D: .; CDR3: ASSVESHSDTQY
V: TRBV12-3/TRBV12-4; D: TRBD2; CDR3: ASSSPLGASGRPDTQY
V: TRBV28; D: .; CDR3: ATTGTPSNYGYT
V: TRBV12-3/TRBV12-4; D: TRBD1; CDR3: ASSPTGTVNEKLF
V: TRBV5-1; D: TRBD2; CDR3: ASSPRGREIFHEQY
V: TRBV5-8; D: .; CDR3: AIYREYNEQF
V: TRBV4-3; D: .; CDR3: ASSQVYQNTGELF
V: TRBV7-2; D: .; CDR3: ASSLRGPPETQY
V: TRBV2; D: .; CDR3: ASSADQGILQF
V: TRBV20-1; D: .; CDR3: SARALQGAYGYT
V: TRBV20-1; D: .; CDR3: SAWSGQRESPLH
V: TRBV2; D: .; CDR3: ASNLQVSTDTQY
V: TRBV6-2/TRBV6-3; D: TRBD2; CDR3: ASSYGAGEQY
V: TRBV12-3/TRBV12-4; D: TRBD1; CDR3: ASSPTGANYGYT
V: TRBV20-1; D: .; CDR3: SARDGMRYEQY
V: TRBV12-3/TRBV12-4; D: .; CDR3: ASSLQSPNEKLF
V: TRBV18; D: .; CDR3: ASSSTGIGFSNQPQH
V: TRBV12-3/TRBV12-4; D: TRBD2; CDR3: ASSLFAGGPNEQF
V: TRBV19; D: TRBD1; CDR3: ASSLPGQQGGEQF
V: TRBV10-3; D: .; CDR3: AISDVSFQETQY
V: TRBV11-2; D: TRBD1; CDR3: ASSSGQGKFYEQY
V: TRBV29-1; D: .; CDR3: SVEDPSEQF
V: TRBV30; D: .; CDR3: AWSRGLGNEQF
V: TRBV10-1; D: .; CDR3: ASAQPPYTDTQY
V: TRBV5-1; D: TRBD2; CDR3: ASSLEASGSRETQY
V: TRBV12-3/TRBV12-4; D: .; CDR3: ASRPSSLTEQY
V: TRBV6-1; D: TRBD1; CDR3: ASRPDRYNEQF